The present TCR beta chain was sequenced within a study of monozygotic twins with inflammatory bowel disease. The study's findings and limits: Twins with IBD were found to have lower TCRbeta diversity (inverse Simpson) than healthy co-twins. The sharing of clonotypes with others was lower in IBD patients than in healthy twins, especially with disease activity.

From roughly 4,000 ng of total RNA, each TCR library was prepared. During cDNA synthesis, UMIs that each contained a 6-nucleotide sample barcode were added by means of template switching. TCRdb reworked the 5' RACE reads into one entry per CDR3 protein, no DNA. This sample's clone table lists roughly 100,000 distinct CDR3 sequences. Germline V gene sequence: CDR1 SGHVS, CDR2 FQNEAQ. The CDR3 runs 16 residues. As regards this clonotype: Its matching antigen is unknown.

Sequencing was done on a sample of blood. The TCR was taken from a human donor with ulcerative colitis or Crohn's disease, or a healthy co-twin of an affected twin (not recorded which). The genes are TRBV7-8 and TRBJ2-3; no DNA is available, so the TRBD2 call from TCRdb remains unchecked. CDR3 amino acids: CASSPQVGGRADTQYF.